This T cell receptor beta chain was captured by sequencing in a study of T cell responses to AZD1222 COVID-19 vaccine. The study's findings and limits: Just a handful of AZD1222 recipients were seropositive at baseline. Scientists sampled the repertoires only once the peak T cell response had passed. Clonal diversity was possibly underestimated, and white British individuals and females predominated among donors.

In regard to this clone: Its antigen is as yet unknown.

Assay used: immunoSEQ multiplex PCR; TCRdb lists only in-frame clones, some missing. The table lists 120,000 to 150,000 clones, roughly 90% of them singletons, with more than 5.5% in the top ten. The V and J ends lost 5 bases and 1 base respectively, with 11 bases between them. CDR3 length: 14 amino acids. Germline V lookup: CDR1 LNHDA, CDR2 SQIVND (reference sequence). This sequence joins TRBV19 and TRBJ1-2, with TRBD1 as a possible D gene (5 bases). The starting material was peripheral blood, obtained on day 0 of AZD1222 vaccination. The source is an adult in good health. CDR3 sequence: CASSAGGNNYGYTF. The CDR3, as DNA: TGTGCCAGTAGTGCGGGGGGAAATAACTATGGCTACACCTTC. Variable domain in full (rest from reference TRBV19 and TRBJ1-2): DGGITQSPKYLFRKEGQNVTLSCEQNLNHDAMYWYRQDPGQGLRLIYYSQIVNDFQKGDIAEGYSVSREKKESFPLTVTSAQKNPTAFYLCASSAGGNNYGYTFGSGTRLTVV.